The 3 T cell receptor beta chains listed next were all sequenced from one sample in a study of CD8 T cells in Susac syndrome. An input of 0.5 to 1 ug of RNA was subjected to reverse transcription using random hexamers. MiXCR was run by TCRdb on the immunoSEQ multiplex PCR reads, yielding one entry per CDR3 protein. This table holds some 260,000 distinct CDR3 sequences, 93% found once. Sample: CD4+ T cells from PBMCs. The receptors come from a human donor with multiple sclerosis.

This chain links TRBV15 with TRBJ2-1; D is unclear. V was cut by 0 bases and J by 7 bases, with 7 bases left in between. The V gene's germline CDR1 is LNHNV and CDR2 YYDKDF (reference sequence). The CDR3 length is 13 residues. CDR3: CATSRDSRNEQFF. The CDR3 nucleotides are TGTGCCACCAGCAGAGATTCCAGGAATGAGCAGTTCTTC.

This sequence joins TRBV24-1 and TRBJ2-2, with D maybe TRBD2 (5 bases). Germline V lookup: CDR1 KGHDR, CDR2 SFDVKD. This CDR3 spans 14 amino acids. V shed 9 bases and J shed 1 base, with 11 bases lying between them. CDR3 region: CATRGLKNTGELFF. Here the CDR3 DNA reads TGTGCCACCCGTGGACTGAAGAACACCGGGGAGCTGTTTTTT.

The chain is built from TRBV19 and TRBJ2-2, with TRBD2 as a possible D gene (6 bases). Between the trimmed V and J ends, which lost 6 bases and 6 bases, there was a span of 14 bases. Germline assignment: CDR1 LNHDA and CDR2 SQIVND (reference sequence). The CDR3 sequence is 14 residues long. Here the CDR3 reads CASRGGEGSGELFF. CDR3 DNA sequence: TGTGCCAGTAGGGGCGGGGAAGGGTCCGGGGAGCTGTTTTTT.